The 21 T cell receptor beta chains reported below all come from one sample, sequenced in a study of CD8+ T cells in alopecia areata. Treatment defined: oral pan-JAK inhibitor, 5-10 mg twice daily. As the sequencing template, cDNA was produced by extracting RNA and reverse transcribing it. The method was immunoSEQ multiplex PCR; TCRdb's version includes in-frame clones alone and lacks a portion of them. The sample yields around 190,000 clones, about three fifths seen once. The sample in question was CD4+ T cells sorted from blood, obtained at week 4, from a patient treated with tofacitinib. Every receptor here comes from a human donor with alopecia areata.

The V call is TRBV5-1, the J call TRBJ2-5, with 10 bases aligning to TRBD1. This CDR3 spans 14 amino acids. V trimming: 2 bases; J trimming: 3 bases; junction bases outside the gene matches: 1. Germline CDR1 is SGHRS and CDR2 is YFSETQ. CDR3 in amino acids: CASSFGTGEETQYF. The CDR3 bases are TGCGCCAGCAGCTTCGGGACAGGGGAAGAGACCCAGTACTTC. The whole variable domain, filled in from reference TRBV5-1 and TRBJ2-5, reads KAGVTQTPRYLIKTRGQQVTLSCSPISGHRSVSWYQQTPGQGLQFLFEYFSETQRNKGNFPGRFSGRQFSNSRSEMNVSTLELGDSALYLCASSFGTGEETQYFGPGTRLLVL.

This chain connects TRBV4-2 to TRBJ2-1; D is perhaps TRBD1 (6 bases). V was pared by 0 bases and J by 10 bases, with 7 bases between. The germline gives CDR1 LGHNA, CDR2 YNFKEQ. The CDR3 length is 12 residues. CDR3 nucleotide sequence: TGTGCCAGCAGCCAAGATAGGGGGGAGCAGTTCTTC. This translates into CASSQDRGEQFF.

This clone was recorded at least ten times. V and J are TRBV10-3 and TRBJ2-1, with D perhaps matching TRBD1 or TRBD2 (5 bases each). Germline CDR1 is ENHRY and CDR2 is SYGVKD. The CDR3 sequence is 12 residues long. The V and J ends lost 3 bases and 7 bases respectively, with 7 bases between them. CDR3 sequence (DNA): TGTGCCATCAGTGATTGGGGGAATGAGCAGTTCTTC. It specifies CAISDWGNEQFF.

The chain couples TRBV6-1 to TRBJ2-7, with a tentative D call TRBD1 (6 bases). Germline V CDR1 and CDR2: MNHNS, SASEGT. The CDR3 extends over 13 amino acids. V was trimmed by 6 bases and J by 4 bases, leaving 13 bases between them. CDR3 amino acids: CASRPGQSYEQYF. CDR3 DNA sequence: TGTGCCAGCAGGCCGGGACAATCATACGAGCAGTACTTC.

The V and J genes are TRBV5-1 and TRBJ2-3; D remains unclear. Germline V lookup: CDR1 SGHRS, CDR2 YFSETQ. V was clipped by 0 bases and J by 2 bases, with 10 bases between them. The CDR3 runs 15 residues. The DNA of the CDR3 is TGCGCCAGCAGCTTGGGGGTCGGATACACAGATACGCAGTATTTT. It translates to CASSLGVGYTDTQYF.

This rearrangement joins TRBV30 to TRBJ2-5; perhaps TRBD2 as D (6 bases). This CDR3 is 15 amino acids long. V was trimmed by 0 bases and J by 1 base, leaving 12 bases between them. From germline, CDR1 is GTSNPN and CDR2 SVGIG (reference sequence). In DNA form, the CDR3 reads TGTGCCTGGAGTGTCCTCCGGGACTCCCAAGAGACCCAGTACTTC. Translated: CAWSVLRDSQETQYF. The complete variable domain, with remaining parts taken from reference TRBV30 and TRBJ2-5, reads SQTIHQWPATLVQPVGSPLSLECTVEGTSNPNLYWYRQAAGRGLQLLFYSVGIGQISSEVPQNLSASRPQDRQFILSSKKLLLSDSGFYLCAWSVLRDSQETQYFGPGTRLLVL.

The chain combines TRBV4-3 with TRBJ1-2; D remains ambiguous. The V gene lost 0 bases and the J gene lost 0 bases, with 8 bases spanning the gap. CDR1 and CDR2 (germline): LGHNA, YSLEER. This CDR3 has 15 amino acids. CDR3 sequence reads: CASSQDLWTNYGYTF. CDR3 DNA: TGCGCCAGCAGCCAAGATCTGTGGACTAACTATGGCTACACCTTC.

This clone appeared a single time. The J gene is TRBJ2-2, the V gene TRBV5-4; the D call may be TRBD1 or TRBD2 (5 bases each). Looked up from germline, CDR1 is SGHNT and CDR2 is YYREEE (reference sequence). The CDR3 is 14 amino acids. V was shortened by 0 bases and J by 4 bases, with 7 bases between the two germline ends. As DNA, the CDR3 is TGTGCCAGCAGCTTGGGTGGGGGCACCGGGGAGCTGTTTTTT. Translation gives CASSLGGGTGELFF. Full variable domain (outside the CDR3, taken from reference TRBV5-4 and TRBJ2-2): ETGVTQSPTHLIKTRGQQVTLRCSSQSGHNTVSWYQQALGQGPQFIFQYYREEENGRGNFPPRFSGLQFPNYSSELNVNALELDDSALYLCASSLGGGTGELFFGEGSRLTVL.

The genes are TRBV7-2 and TRBJ2-1; 11 positions match TRBD2. CDR3 length: 18 amino acids. V shed 2 bases and J 7 bases; nucleotides not matched to a gene: 13. Germline V lookup: CDR1 SGHTA, CDR2 FQGNSA. This CDR3 reads CASSLRSSGGRLGNEQFF. The CDR3 DNA sequence: TGTGCCAGCAGCTTACGTTCTAGCGGGGGGCGCCTGGGGAATGAGCAGTTCTTC.

The rearrangement uses TRBV19 and TRBJ1-5, with 7 bases fitting TRBD1. CDR3 length: 15 amino acids. Trimming cost V 5 bases and J 2 bases; bases outside gene matches: 6. Germline V gene data show CDR1 as LNHDA and CDR2 as SQIVND (reference sequence). Written as DNA, the CDR3 is TGTGCCAGTAGTTCTACAGACAGGGGCAATCAGCCCCAGCATTTT. Protein sequence: CASSSTDRGNQPQHF. Filled out from reference TRBV19 and TRBJ1-5, the complete variable domain reads DGGITQSPKYLFRKEGQNVTLSCEQNLNHDAMYWYRQDPGQGLRLIYYSQIVNDFQKGDIAEGYSVSREKKESFPLTVTSAQKNPTAFYLCASSSTDRGNQPQHFGDGTRLSIL.

This clone was observed a few times. The J gene is TRBJ2-3, the V gene TRBV9; 10 positions agree with TRBD1. There are 17 residues in the CDR3. Germline assignment: CDR1 SGDLS and CDR2 YYNGEE. With 1 base clipped from V and 5 bases from J, the junction kept 10 bases outside the gene matches. The CDR3 reads CASSVTGTGVRGDTQYF. The CDR3 bases are TGTGCCAGCAGCGTAACCGGGACAGGGGTACGGGGAGATACGCAGTATTTT.

The J gene is TRBJ2-5, the V gene TRBV7-2, with D perhaps TRBD1 or TRBD2 (6 bases each). The germline V gene encodes CDR1 SGHTA and CDR2 FQGNSA. This CDR3 has 14 amino acids. Between the trimmed V and J ends, which lost 4 bases and 5 bases, there was a span of 14 bases. The CDR3 region is CASSSPGAGETQYF. The CDR3 DNA sequence: TGTGCCAGCAGCTCTCCGGGGGCTGGGGAGACCCAGTACTTC.

This clone was observed many times. The chain combines TRBV5-1 with TRBJ1-1; D gene ambiguous. Trimming shortened V by 1 base and J by 2 bases, and 9 bases separated the two germline ends. The CDR3 spans 14 residues. Germline CDR1 reads SGHRS; CDR2 reads YFSETQ. The CDR3 coding sequence is TGCGCCAGCAGCTTGTTTGGGGAAAACACTGAAGCTTTCTTT. It yields the protein CASSLFGENTEAFF.

The CDR3: CASSISGGSSYNEQFF. For the CDR3, the DNA is TGTGCCAGCAGCATTAGTGGGGGCAGCTCCTACAATGAGCAGTTCTTC. This chain connects TRBV7-2 to TRBJ2-1, with D perhaps TRBD1 (6 bases). The CDR3 runs to 16 residues. V lost 5 bases and J 0 bases, leaving 14 bases between the germline ends. From germline, CDR1 is SGHTA and CDR2 FQGNSA.

The chain is built from TRBV30 and TRBJ1-3; D gene uncertain. The V gene lost 2 bases and the J gene lost 0 bases, with 14 bases spanning the gap. CDR1 GTSNPN and CDR2 SVGIG come from the germline V gene (reference sequence). This CDR3 comprises 16 residues. DNA of the CDR3: TGTGCCTGGAGTCCCCCCTGGGGTAGCTCTGGAAACACCATATATTTT. It translates to CAWSPPWGSSGNTIYF. Full variable domain (rest looked up from reference TRBV30 and TRBJ1-3): SQTIHQWPATLVQPVGSPLSLECTVEGTSNPNLYWYRQAAGRGLQLLFYSVGIGQISSEVPQNLSASRPQDRQFILSSKKLLLSDSGFYLCAWSPPWGSSGNTIYFGEGSWLTVV.

V and J are TRBV30 and TRBJ1-2; 8 bases match TRBD1. The CDR3 has 13 amino acids. With 4 bases clipped from V and 8 bases from J, the junction kept 9 bases outside the gene matches. Germline loops: CDR1 GTSNPN, CDR2 SVGIG (reference sequence). The CDR3 DNA follows: TGTGCCTGGACGACAGGGGTGGTGTGGGGCTACACCTTC. This codes for CAWTTGVVWGYTF.

The J gene is TRBJ2-1, the V gene TRBV4-1; tentatively, D is TRBD2 (6 bases). The CDR3 totals 14 residues. V was trimmed by 5 bases and J by 2 bases, leaving 10 bases between them. Germline values: CDR1 MGHRA, CDR2 YSYEKL. CDR3 coding DNA: TGCGCCAGCAGCGACCGGGAGACCTACAATGAGCAGTTCTTC. This codes for CASSDRETYNEQFF.

The chain couples TRBV29-1 to TRBJ1-2; D not certain. CDR3 size: 13 residues. CDR1 is SQVTM, CDR2 ANQGSEA, per germline. V was cut by 7 bases and J by 3 bases, with 15 bases left in between. In nucleotides, the CDR3 is TGCAGCGCCTCGACCGGCCCCTACTATGGCTACACCTTC. Translated: CSASTGPYYGYTF.

The V gene is TRBV7-8, the J gene TRBJ2-2, with D perhaps TRBD1 (6 bases). The CDR3 contains 15 residues. The V gene's germline CDR1 is SGHVS and CDR2 FQNEAQ. The V end lost 5 bases, the J end lost 7 bases, and 17 bases lay between the germline ends. The CDR3 DNA follows: TGTGCCAGCAGCCAGCCCGGAGGCAGGGGCGGGGAGCTGTTTTTT. Protein: CASSQPGGRGGELFF. Using reference TRBV7-8 and TRBJ2-2 for the parts outside the CDR3, the full variable domain is GAGVSQSPRYKVAKRGQDVALRCDPISGHVSLFWYQQALGQGPEFLTYFQNEAQLDKSGLPSDRFFAERPEGSVSTLKIQRTQQEDSAVYLCASSQPGGRGGELFFGEGSRLTVL.

This chain links TRBV2 with TRBJ2-6; the D is unclear. Germline values: CDR1 SNHLY, CDR2 FYNNEI. The CDR3 sequence is 19 residues long. V gave up 5 bases and J gave up 1 base, with 21 bases separating them. The CDR3 DNA sequence: TGTGCCAGCAGTCCCTTCTACTCCGCCAAAACATCTGGGGCCAACGTCCTGACTTTC. It yields the protein CASSPFYSAKTSGANVLTF.

This chain links TRBV5-1 with TRBJ1-1; possibly TRBD1 for D (5 bases). CDR3 length: 14 residues. Per the germline V gene, CDR1 is SGHRS and CDR2 is YFSETQ. Deletions cut 5 bases from V and 4 bases from J, with 15 bases between. The CDR3 reads CASRPGTPSTEAFF. In DNA form, the CDR3 reads TGCGCCAGCAGACCCGGGACCCCGAGCACTGAAGCTTTCTTT.